This T cell receptor beta chain was obtained from a study of blood T cell repertoires in COVID-19. Study information: The samples span acute and convalescent COVID-19 from the United States, Italy and Spain. From T cells, B-cell-depleted T cells, or PBMCs came the material, which was cDNA or gDNA.

This clone showed up many times. Trimming took 6 bases from V and 2 from J; bases not matched to a gene: 1. From germline, CDR1 is MNHEY and CDR2 SVGAGI. The CDR3 consists of 12 residues. Using immunoSEQ multiplex PCR, the repertoire was profiled, and TCRdb retains in-frame clones only, with some absent. The sample records 310,000 or so clones, about 86% being singletons. This chain uses TRBV6-5 with TRBJ2-7, with 7 bases identical to TRBD1. The clonotype was recovered from a woman aged 25-40 years who had recovered from COVID-19. Sequenced: peripheral blood. This CDR3 is CASRQGPYEQYF. DNA of the CDR3: TGTGCCAGCAGACAGGGGCCCTACGAGCAGTACTTC.